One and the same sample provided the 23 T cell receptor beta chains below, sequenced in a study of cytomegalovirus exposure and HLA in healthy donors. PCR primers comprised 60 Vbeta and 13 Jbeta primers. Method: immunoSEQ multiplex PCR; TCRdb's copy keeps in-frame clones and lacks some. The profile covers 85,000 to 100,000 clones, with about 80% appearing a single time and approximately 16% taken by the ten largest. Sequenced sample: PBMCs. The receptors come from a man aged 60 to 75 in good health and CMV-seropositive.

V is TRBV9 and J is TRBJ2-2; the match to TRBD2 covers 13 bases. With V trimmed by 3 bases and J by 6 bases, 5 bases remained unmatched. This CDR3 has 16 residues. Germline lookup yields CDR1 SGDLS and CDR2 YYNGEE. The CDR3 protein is CASSARTSGGPGELFF. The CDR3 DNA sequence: TGTGCCAGCAGCGCCCGGACTAGCGGGGGACCCGGGGAGCTGTTTTTT.

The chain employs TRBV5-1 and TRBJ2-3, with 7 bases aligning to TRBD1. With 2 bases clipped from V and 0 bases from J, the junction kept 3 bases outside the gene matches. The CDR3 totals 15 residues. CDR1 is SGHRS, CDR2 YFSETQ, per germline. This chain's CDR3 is CASSFRDSSTDTQYF. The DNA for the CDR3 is TGCGCCAGCAGCTTCAGGGACAGTAGCACAGATACGCAGTATTTT.

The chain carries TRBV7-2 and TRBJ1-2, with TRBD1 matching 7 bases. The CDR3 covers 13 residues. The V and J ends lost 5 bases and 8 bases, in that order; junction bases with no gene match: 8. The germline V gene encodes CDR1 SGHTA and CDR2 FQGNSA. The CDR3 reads CASSRQGSPGYTF. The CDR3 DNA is TGTGCCAGCAGCCGACAGGGTTCCCCGGGCTACACCTTC.

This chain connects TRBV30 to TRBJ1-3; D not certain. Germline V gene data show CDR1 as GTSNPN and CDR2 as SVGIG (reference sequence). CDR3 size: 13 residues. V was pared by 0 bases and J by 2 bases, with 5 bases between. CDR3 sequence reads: CAWSVSAGNTIYF. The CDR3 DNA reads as TGTGCCTGGAGTGTAAGCGCTGGAAACACCATATATTTT.

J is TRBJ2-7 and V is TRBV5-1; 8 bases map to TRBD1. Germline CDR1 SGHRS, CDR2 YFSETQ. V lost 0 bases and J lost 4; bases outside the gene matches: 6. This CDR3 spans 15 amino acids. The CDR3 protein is CASSLVHRGSYEQYF. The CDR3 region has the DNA TGCGCCAGCAGCTTGGTGCACAGGGGGTCGTACGAGCAGTACTTC.

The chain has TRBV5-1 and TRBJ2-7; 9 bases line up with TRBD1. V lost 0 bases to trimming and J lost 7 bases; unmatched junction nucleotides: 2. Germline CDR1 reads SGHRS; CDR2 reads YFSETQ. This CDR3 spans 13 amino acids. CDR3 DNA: TGCGCCAGCAGCTTGGACAGGGGGCTTGAGCAGTACTTC. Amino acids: CASSLDRGLEQYF.

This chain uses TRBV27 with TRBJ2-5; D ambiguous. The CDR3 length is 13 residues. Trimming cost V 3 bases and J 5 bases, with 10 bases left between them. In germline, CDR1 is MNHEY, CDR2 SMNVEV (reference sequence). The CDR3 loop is CASSFSNKETQYF. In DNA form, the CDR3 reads TGTGCCAGCAGTTTTTCCAACAAGGAGACCCAGTACTTC.

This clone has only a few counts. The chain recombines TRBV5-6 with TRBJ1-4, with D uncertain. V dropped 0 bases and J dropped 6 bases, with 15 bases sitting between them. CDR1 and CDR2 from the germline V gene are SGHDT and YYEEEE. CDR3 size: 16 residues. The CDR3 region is CASSLGLADRDEKLFF. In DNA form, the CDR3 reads TGTGCCAGCAGCTTGGGGCTAGCTGATAGGGATGAAAAACTGTTTTTT.

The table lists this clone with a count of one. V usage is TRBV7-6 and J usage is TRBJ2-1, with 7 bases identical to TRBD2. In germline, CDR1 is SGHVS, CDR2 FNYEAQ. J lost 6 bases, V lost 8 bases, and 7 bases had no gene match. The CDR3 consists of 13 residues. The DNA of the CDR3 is TGTGCCAGCTGGGGGGGTCAGGGCAATGAGCAGTTCTTC. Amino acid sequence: CASWGGQGNEQFF.

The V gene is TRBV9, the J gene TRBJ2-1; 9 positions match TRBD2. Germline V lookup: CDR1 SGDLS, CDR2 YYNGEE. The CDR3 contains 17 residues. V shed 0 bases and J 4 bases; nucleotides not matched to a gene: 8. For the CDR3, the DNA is TGTGCCAGCAGCGTAGTTGAGCGGGGGGCTACATACAATGAGCAGTTCTTC. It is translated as CASSVVERGATYNEQFF.

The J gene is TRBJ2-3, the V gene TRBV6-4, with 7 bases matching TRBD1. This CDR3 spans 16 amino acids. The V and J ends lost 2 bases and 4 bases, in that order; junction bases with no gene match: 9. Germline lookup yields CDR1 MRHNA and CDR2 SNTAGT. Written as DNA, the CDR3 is TGTGCCAGCAGTGACCGTCCCGGGACAGTCGCAGATACGCAGTATTTT. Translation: CASSDRPGTVADTQYF.

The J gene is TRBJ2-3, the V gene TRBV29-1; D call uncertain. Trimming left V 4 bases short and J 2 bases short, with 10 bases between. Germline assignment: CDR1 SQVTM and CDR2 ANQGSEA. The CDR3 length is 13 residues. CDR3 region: CSVGNYNTDTQYF. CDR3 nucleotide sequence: TGCAGCGTTGGCAACTATAACACAGATACGCAGTATTTT.

CDR3 DNA sequence: TGTGCCAGCAGCTTAAGTATCCTAGGTAGTTATACGCAGTATTTT. Translation gives CASSLSILGSYTQYF. The chain has TRBV7-9 and TRBJ2-3; the D is unclear. Trimming pared 2 bases from V and 7 bases from J, leaving 16 bases between. The germline V gene has CDR1 SEHNR and CDR2 FQNEAQ (reference sequence). This CDR3 spans 15 amino acids.

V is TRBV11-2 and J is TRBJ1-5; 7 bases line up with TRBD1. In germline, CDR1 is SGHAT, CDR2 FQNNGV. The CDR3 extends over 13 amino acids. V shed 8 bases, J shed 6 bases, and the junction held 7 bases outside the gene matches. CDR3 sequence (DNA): TGTGCCAGCTCTCAGGGGGTGGTTCAGCCCCAGCATTTT. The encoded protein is CASSQGVVQPQHF.

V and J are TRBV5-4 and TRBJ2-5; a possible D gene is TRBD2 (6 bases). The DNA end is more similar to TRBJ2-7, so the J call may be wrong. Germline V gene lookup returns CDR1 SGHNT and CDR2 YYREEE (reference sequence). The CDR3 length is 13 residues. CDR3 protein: CASSLYPGSEQYF. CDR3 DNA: TGTGCCAGCAGCTTGTACCCCGGGAGCGAGCAGTACTTC.

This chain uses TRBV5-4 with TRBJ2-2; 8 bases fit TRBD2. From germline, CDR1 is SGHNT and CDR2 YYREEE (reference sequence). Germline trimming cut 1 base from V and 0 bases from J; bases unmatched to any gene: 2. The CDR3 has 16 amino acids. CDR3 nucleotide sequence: TGTGCCAGCAGCTTGCCGGGACTAGCGAACACCGGGGAGCTGTTTTTT. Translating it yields CASSLPGLANTGELFF.

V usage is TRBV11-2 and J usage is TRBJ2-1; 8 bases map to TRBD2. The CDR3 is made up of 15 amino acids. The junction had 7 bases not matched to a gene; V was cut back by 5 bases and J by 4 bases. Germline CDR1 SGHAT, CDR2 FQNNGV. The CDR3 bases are TGTGCCAGCAGCCCAAGGCGGGGGGATTACAATGAGCAGTTCTTC. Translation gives CASSPRRGDYNEQFF. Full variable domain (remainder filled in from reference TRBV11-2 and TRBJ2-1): EAGVAQSPRYKIIEKRQSVAFWCNPISGHATLYWYQQILGQGPKLLIQFQNNGVVDDSQLPKDRFSAERLKGVDSTLKIQPAKLEDSAVYLCASSPRRGDYNEQFFGPGTRLTVL.

The CDR3 coding sequence is TGTGCCACCAGCAGAGAGCTAGCCAACTCCTACGAGCAGTACTTC. Translation gives CATSRELANSYEQYF. This sequence joins TRBV15 and TRBJ2-7, with D perhaps matching TRBD2 (5 bases). Deletions cut 0 bases from V and 0 bases from J, with 9 bases between. The CDR3 covers 15 residues. Germline V gene lookup returns CDR1 LNHNV and CDR2 YYDKDF (reference sequence).

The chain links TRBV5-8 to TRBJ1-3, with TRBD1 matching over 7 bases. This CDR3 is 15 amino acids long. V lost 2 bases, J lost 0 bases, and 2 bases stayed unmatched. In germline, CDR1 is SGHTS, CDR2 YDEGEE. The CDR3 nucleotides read TGTGCCAGCAGCTTAAGGGACAGCTCTGGAAACACCATATATTTT. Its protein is CASSLRDSSGNTIYF.

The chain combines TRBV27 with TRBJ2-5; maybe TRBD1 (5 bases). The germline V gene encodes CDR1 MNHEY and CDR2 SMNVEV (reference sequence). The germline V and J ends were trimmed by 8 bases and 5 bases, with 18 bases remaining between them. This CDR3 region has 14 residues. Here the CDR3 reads CASRPGAELETQYF. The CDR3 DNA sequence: TGTGCCAGCCGACCTGGGGCCGAGTTGGAGACCCAGTACTTC.

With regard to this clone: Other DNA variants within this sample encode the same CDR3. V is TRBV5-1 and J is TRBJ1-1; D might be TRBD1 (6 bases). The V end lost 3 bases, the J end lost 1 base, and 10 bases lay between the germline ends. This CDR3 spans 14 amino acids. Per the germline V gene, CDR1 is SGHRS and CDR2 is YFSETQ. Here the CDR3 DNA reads TGCGCCAGCAGCTGGTGGGGGCCGAACACTGAAGCTTTCTTT. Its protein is CASSWWGPNTEAFF.

For the CDR3, the DNA is TGTGCCAGTACCCCCCAGGGGGCGGGCAATCAGCCCCAGCATTTT. It encodes CASTPQGAGNQPQHF. The J gene is TRBJ1-5, the V gene TRBV27; TRBD1 agrees at 8 bases. After removal of 9 bases from V and 2 bases from J, the junction contained 9 bases not matched to a gene. CDR3 length equals 15 residues. From germline, CDR1 is MNHEY and CDR2 SMNVEV (reference sequence).

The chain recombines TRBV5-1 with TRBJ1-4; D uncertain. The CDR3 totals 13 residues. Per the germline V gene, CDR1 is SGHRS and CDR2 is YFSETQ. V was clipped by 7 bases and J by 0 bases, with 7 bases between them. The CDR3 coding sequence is TGCGCCAGCCGGTTAGCAACTAATGAAAAACTGTTTTTT. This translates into CASRLATNEKLFF.